Following are 4 T cell receptor beta chains from one sample sequenced in a study of OX40 agonist ivuxolimab in advanced cancers. Produced via immunoSEQ multiplex PCR; TCRdb's table is partial and in-frame only. This table has around 33,000 clones, roughly 85% appearing once. This specimen consisted of CD4+ or CD8+ T cells sorted from blood, obtained in a trial of the OX40 agonist ivuxolimab. Source of these receptors: an adult with an advanced solid tumor such as melanoma, head and neck, liver or kidney cancer.

This sequence joins TRBV27 and TRBJ2-1; tentatively, D is TRBD2 (6 bases). Trimming cost V 11 bases and J 6 bases, with 23 bases left between them. The V gene's germline CDR1 is MNHEY and CDR2 SMNVEV (reference sequence). The CDR3 sequence is 15 residues long. In DNA, the CDR3 is TGTGCCGTATGTCCGGAGGGACGTCGTGCCAATGAGCAGTTCTTC. Translating gives CAVCPEGRRANEQFF.

The V call is TRBV6-5, the J call TRBJ1-5, with a possible D match to TRBD1 (5 bases). The length of the CDR3 is 13 residues. The V end lost 8 bases, the J end lost 6 bases, and 14 bases lay between the germline ends. The germline V gene has CDR1 MNHEY and CDR2 SVGAGI. The CDR3 DNA follows: TGTGCCAGCGGGCAGGGTAGTAGTCAGCCCCAGCATTTT. Its protein is CASGQGSSQPQHF.

The CDR3 protein is CASSFGTTYNEQFF. The CDR3 DNA sequence: TGTGCCAGCAGCTTCGGGACTACTTACAATGAGCAGTTCTTC. The chain links TRBV5-4 to TRBJ2-1; 7 bases agree with TRBD2. The CDR3 consists of 14 residues. V dropped 2 bases and J dropped 4; count of bases not matched to a gene: 3. Germline V gene sequence: CDR1 SGHNT, CDR2 YYREEE (reference sequence).

The chain combines TRBV29-1 with TRBJ2-3; D not certain. CDR1 and CDR2 from the germline V gene are SQVTM and ANQGSEA. The CDR3 totals 12 residues. The ends were cut back, 6 bases at V and 4 bases at J, with 11 bases in the middle. The CDR3, as DNA: TGCAGCGTACGGGTTCAGTCAGATACGCAGTATTTT. Residues: CSVRVQSDTQYF.